The T cell receptor beta chain described here comes from a study of T cells in Graves' hyperthyroidism and ophthalmopathy. The study included ophthalmopathy patients with Clinical Activity Score at least 3, NOSPECS grade at least 4 and duration under 3 months. Uncontrolled infection, other autoimmune disease, pregnancy and lactation each barred patients from inclusion. This clonotype was seen ten or more times. TCR beta CDR3 sequences were amplified from RNA transcripts. First-round RT-PCR targeting the TCR CDR3 was performed with the HTBI primer set. TCRdb re-called the multiplex PCR reads with MiXCR, one entry per CDR3 protein. Of roughly 500,000 distinct CDR3 sequences listed, 15% to 20% were seen once; the top ten hold about 31%. The CDR3 length is 17 residues. The V gene lost 5 bases and the J gene lost 2 bases, with 22 bases spanning the gap. Germline V gives CDR1 SGHAT, CDR2 FQNNGV.

The source of this sequence is a woman aged 30 to 39 with Graves' ophthalmopathy. Sequences were obtained from blood. The chain couples TRBV11-2 to TRBJ2-7; D not resolved. The CDR3 here is CASSPLRRRTVTYEQYF. Here the CDR3 DNA reads TGTGCCAGCAGCCCCCTCCGGCGAAGGACGGTAACCTACGAGCAGTACTTC. Looking up the rest from reference TRBV11-2 and TRBJ2-7 gives the full variable domain: EAGVAQSPRYKIIEKRQSVAFWCNPISGHATLYWYQQILGQGPKLLIQFQNNGVVDDSQLPKDRFSAERLKGVDSTLKIQPAKLEDSAVYLCASSPLRRRTVTYEQYFGPGTRLTVT.